This TCR beta chain was captured in a study of shared clonotypes between healthy human individuals. The overall study: The people who gave samples were two women and a few men aged 18 to 49. Whole-study results and caveats: Richness estimates generally favored naive over memory subsets. Donors were few, which limited the genetic and exposure-history diversity represented.

The germline V gene has CDR1 LNHNV and CDR2 YYDKDF (reference sequence). The V gene lost 0 bases and the J gene lost 4 bases, with 10 bases spanning the gap. The CDR3 has 14 residues. At least ten counts were recorded for this clone. The antigen remains unidentified. Repertoires were generated with immunoSEQ multiplex PCR, while TCRdb's copy carries only in-frame clones and drops some. The sample consists of roughly 300,000 clones, over 70% of them appearing once. Naive CD4+ cells were CD45RA-selected; the remaining cells were memory. The source is a man in his thirties or forties in good health. The sequencing sample was made of memory CD4+ T cells sorted from blood. Subset in this sample: CD45RA-negative fraction. The V call is TRBV15, the J call TRBJ2-7; the D gene is possibly TRBD1 (5 bases). The CDR3 coding sequence is TGTGCCACCAGCAGAGATTTAGGGGTTTACGAGCAGTACTTC. Protein sequence: CATSRDLGVYEQYF.